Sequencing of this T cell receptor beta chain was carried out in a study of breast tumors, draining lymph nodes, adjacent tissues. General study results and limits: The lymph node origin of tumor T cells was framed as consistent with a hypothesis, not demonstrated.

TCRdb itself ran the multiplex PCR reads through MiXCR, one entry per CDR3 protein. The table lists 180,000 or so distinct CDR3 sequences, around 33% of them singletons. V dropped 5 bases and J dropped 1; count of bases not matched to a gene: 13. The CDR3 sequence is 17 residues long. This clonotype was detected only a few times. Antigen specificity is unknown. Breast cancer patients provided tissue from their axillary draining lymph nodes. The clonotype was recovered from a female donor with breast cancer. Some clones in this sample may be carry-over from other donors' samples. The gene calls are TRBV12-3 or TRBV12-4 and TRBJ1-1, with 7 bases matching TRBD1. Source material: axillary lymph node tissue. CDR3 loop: CASSLWTGAGRNTEAFF. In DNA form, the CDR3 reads TGTGCCAGCAGTCTCTGGACAGGAGCTGGTAGGAACACTGAAGCTTTCTTT.